The rows below give T cell receptor beta chains drawn from one sample of a study of CD8+ T cells in alopecia areata. Clones were sequenced by immunoSEQ multiplex PCR, and TCRdb holds only the in-frame ones, with some missing. The sample contains about 150,000 clones, 40% to 65% of which appear only once. The material sequenced was CD8+ T cells sorted from blood, taken at week 0. These receptors came from a human donor with alopecia areata. The CDR3 runs from the conserved cysteine through the conserved F or W. Fields, in order: D gene, V gene, J gene, clone size, CDR3 DNA, CDR3 protein. A D gene is named only where the DNA matches it firmly. Size is omitted from some rows. Given values are once, few, many or a class for expanded clones.

>.|TRBV5-6|TRBJ1-5|few
TGTGCCAGCAGCTTGAGTCAGGGCGTTGTTCAGCCCCAGCATTTT
CASSLSQGVVQPQHF
>.|TRBV12-5|TRBJ2-7|few
TGTGCTAGTGGACCAGGACACGAGCAGTACTTC
CASGPGHEQYF
>.|TRBV5-1|TRBJ2-7|.
TGCGCCAGTAGGGACACCGCCTACGAGCAGTACTTC
CASRDTAYEQYF
>TRBD1|TRBV5-6|TRBJ2-7|.
TGTGCCAGCAGCCGAGACAGGGGGTCCTCCTACGAGCAGTACTTC
CASSRDRGSSYEQYF
>.|TRBV2|TRBJ2-7|few
TGTGCCAGCAGGGAGGACAGAACCTACGAGCAGTACTTC
CASREDRTYEQYF
>.|TRBV25-1|TRBJ2-3|.
TGTGCCAGCAGAGGAACAGGGGATACGCAGTATTTT
CASRGTGDTQYF
>.|TRBV5-1|TRBJ2-5|.
TGCGCCAGCCACGATAGGGGGGCAGAAAGAAAAGAGACCCAGTACTTC
CASHDRGAERKETQYF
>.|TRBV27|TRBJ1-1|.
TGTGCCAGCAGGCAGGGGTTTGAAGCTTTCTTT
CASRQGFEAFF
>TRBD1|TRBV29-1|TRBJ1-2|.
TGCAGCGTTGTAACAGGGGAAGCTAACTATGGCTACACCTTC
CSVVTGEANYGYTF
>TRBD1|TRBV20-1|TRBJ1-2|.
TGCAGTGCTCGACAGGGAGGCGGCTACACCTTC
CSARQGGGYTF
>TRBD2|TRBV4-3|TRBJ2-7|.
TGCGCCAGCAGCCAAGACAGGGAGGGCTCCTACGAGCAGTACTTC
CASSQDREGSYEQYF
>.|TRBV30|TRBJ1-2|.
TGTGCCTGGAGTGTTAACCCAGGACAGCTCTATGGCTACACCTTC
CAWSVNPGQLYGYTF
>TRBD1|TRBV20-1|TRBJ1-1|few
TGCAGTGCCGTACAGGGGGCCGTAGCTTTCTTT
CSAVQGAVAFF
>TRBD1|TRBV7-2|TRBJ1-1|.
TGTGCCAGCAGCTTACCGCTGACAGGGGGCACTGAAGCTTTCTTT
CASSLPLTGGTEAFF
>.|TRBV5-1|TRBJ2-7|few
TGCGCCAGCAGCCGCAACTCCTACGAGCAGTACTTC
CASSRNSYEQYF
>.|TRBV19|TRBJ1-6|.
TGTGCCAGTAGTATTAAAGGGGGTTCCGTACCCCTCCACTTT
CASSIKGGSVPLHF
>.|TRBV19|TRBJ1-2|.
TGTGCCAGTAGTATATCAGGGGCGCAGGGCTACACCTTC
CASSISGAQGYTF
>.|TRBV2|TRBJ1-2|once
TGTGCCAGCAGGGAAGGTGCAGGGGTGCCCTATGGCTACACCTTC
CASREGAGVPYGYTF
>.|TRBV4-3|TRBJ2-7|.
TGCGCCAGCAGCCAAACCGGGGACATTTACGAGCAGTACTTC
CASSQTGDIYEQYF
>.|TRBV2|TRBJ1-6|.
TGTGCCAGCAGCGAACCGGGGAGCCTTTCACCCCTCCACTTT
CASSEPGSLSPLHF